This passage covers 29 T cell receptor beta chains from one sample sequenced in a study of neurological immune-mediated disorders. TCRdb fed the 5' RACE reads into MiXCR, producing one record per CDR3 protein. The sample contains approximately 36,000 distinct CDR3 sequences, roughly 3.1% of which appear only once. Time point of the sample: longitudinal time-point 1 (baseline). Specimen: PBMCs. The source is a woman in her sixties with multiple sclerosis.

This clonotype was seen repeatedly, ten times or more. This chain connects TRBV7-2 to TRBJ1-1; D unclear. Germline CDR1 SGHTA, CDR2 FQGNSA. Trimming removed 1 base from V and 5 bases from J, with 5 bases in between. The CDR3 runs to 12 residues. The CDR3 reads CASSLGWTEAFF. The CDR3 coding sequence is TGTGCCAGCAGCTTAGGGTGGACTGAAGCTTTCTTT.

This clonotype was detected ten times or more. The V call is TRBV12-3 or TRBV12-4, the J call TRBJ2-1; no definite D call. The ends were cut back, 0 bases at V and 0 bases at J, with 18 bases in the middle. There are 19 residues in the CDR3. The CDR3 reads CASSLALNLRKPSYNEQFF. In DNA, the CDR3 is TGTGCCAGCAGTTTAGCGCTTAATTTGAGGAAACCCTCCTACAATGAGCAGTTCTTC.

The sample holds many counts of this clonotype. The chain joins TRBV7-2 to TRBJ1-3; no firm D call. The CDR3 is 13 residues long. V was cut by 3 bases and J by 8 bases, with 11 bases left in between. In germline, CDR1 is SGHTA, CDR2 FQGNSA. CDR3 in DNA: TGTGCCAGCAGCTTCCGCAGCGGGGACACCATATATTTT. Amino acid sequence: CASSFRSGDTIYF.

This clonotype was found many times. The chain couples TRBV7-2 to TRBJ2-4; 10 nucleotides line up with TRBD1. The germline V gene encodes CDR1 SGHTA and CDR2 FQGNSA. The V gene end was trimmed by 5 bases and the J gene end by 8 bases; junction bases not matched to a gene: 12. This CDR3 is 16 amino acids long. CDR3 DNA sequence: TGTGCCAGCAGCCAGACAGGGGGCCTAAGGTCGGACATTCAGTACTTC. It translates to CASSQTGGLRSDIQYF. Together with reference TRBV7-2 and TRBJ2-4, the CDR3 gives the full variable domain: GAGVSQSPSNKVTEKGKDVELRCDPISGHTALYWYRQSLGQGLEFLIYFQGNSAPDKSGLPSDRFSAERTGGSVSTLTIQRTQQEDSAVYLCASSQTGGLRSDIQYFGAGTRLSVL.

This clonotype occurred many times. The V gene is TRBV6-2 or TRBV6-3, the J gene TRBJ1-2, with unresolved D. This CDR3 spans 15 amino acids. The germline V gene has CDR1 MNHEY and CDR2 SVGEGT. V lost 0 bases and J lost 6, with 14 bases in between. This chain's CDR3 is CASSYSLGGSNGYTF. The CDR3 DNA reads TGTGCCAGCAGTTACTCGCTCGGAGGAAGCAATGGCTACACCTTC.

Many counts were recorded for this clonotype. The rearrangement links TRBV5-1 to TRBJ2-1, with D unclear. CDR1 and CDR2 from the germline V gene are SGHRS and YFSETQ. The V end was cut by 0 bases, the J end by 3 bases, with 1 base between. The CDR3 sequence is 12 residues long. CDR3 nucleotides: TGCGCCAGCAGCTTGGACTACAATGAGCAGTTCTTC. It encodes CASSLDYNEQFF.

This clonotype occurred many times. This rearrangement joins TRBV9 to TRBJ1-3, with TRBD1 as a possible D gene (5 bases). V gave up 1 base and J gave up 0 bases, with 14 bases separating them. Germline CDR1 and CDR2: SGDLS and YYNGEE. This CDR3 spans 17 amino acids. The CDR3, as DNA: TGTGCCAGCAGCGTAAACCCAGGGTGGTCCTCTGGAAACACCATATATTTT. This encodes CASSVNPGWSSGNTIYF.

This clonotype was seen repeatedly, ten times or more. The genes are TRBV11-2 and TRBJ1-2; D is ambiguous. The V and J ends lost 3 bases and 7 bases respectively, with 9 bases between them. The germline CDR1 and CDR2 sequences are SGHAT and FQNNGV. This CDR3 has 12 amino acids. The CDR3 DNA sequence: TGTGCCAGCAGCTTGGGCATACGTGGCTACACCTTC. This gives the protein CASSLGIRGYTF. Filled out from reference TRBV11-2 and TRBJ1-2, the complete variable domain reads EAGVAQSPRYKIIEKRQSVAFWCNPISGHATLYWYQQILGQGPKLLIQFQNNGVVDDSQLPKDRFSAERLKGVDSTLKIQPAKLEDSAVYLCASSLGIRGYTFGSGTRLTVV.

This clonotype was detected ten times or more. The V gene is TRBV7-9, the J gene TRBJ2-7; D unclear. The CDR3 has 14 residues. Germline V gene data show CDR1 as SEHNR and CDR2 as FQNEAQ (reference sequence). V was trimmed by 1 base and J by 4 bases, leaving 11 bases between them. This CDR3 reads CASSLDSTTYEQYF. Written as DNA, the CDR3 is TGTGCCAGCAGCTTAGACTCCACCACTTACGAGCAGTACTTC.

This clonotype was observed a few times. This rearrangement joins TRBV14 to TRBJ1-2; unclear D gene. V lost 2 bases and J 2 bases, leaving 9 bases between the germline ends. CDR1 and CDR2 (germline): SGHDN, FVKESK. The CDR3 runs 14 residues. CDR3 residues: CASSQFVRNYGYTF. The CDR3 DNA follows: TGTGCCAGCAGCCAATTCGTCAGAAACTATGGCTACACCTTC.

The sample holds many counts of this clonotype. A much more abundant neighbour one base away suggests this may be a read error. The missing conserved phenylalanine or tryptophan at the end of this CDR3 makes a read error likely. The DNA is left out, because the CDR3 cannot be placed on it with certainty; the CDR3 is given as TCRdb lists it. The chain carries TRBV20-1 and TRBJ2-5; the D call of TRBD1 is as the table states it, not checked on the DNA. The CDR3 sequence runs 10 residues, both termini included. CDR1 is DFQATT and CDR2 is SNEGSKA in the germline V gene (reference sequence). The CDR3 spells CSASKPPNYC.

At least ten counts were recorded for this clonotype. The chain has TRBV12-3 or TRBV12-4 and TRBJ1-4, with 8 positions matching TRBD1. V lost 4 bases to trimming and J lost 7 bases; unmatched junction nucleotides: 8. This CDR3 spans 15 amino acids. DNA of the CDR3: TGTGCCAGCAGTTCCTCGCCGGGACAGGTTGAAAAACTGTTTTTT. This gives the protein CASSSSPGQVEKLFF.

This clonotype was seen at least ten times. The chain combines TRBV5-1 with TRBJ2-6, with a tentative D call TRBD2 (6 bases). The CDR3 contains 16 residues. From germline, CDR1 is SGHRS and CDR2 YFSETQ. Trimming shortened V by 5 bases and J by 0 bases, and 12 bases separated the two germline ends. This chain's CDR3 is CASRQWTNSGANVLTF. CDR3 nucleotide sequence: TGCGCCAGCAGACAGTGGACTAACTCTGGGGCCAACGTCCTGACTTTC. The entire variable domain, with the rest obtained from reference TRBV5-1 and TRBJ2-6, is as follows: KAGVTQTPRYLIKTRGQQVTLSCSPISGHRSVSWYQQTPGQGLQFLFEYFSETQRNKGNFPGRFSGRQFSNSRSEMNVSTLELGDSALYLCASRQWTNSGANVLTFGAGSRLTVL.

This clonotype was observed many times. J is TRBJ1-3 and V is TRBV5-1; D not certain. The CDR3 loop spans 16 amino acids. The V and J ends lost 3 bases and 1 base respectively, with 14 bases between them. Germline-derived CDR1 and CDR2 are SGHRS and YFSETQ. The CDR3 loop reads CASSSDLGSSGNTIYF. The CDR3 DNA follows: TGCGCCAGCAGCTCCGATCTGGGATCGTCTGGAAACACCATATATTTT.

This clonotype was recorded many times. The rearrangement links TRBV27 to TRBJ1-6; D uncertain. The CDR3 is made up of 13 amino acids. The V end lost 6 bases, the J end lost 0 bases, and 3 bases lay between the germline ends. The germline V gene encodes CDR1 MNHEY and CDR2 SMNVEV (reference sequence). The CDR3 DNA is TGTGCCAGCAGGAGCTCCTATAATTCACCCCTCCACTTT. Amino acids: CASRSSYNSPLHF.

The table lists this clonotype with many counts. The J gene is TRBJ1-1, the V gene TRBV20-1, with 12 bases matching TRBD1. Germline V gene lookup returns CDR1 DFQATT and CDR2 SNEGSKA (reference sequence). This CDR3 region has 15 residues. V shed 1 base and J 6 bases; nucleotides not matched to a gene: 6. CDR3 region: CSARGPGQGAAEAFF. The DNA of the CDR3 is TGCAGTGCTAGAGGCCCGGGACAGGGGGCGGCTGAAGCTTTCTTT.

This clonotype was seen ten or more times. The CDR3 protein is CSARGGSGGETQYF. CDR3 nucleotides: TGCAGTGCTAGAGGGGGGAGTGGGGGGGAGACCCAGTACTTC. The chain joins TRBV20-1 to TRBJ2-5; D may be TRBD2 (6 bases). The V gene lost 1 base and the J gene lost 5 bases, with 14 bases spanning the gap. Germline-derived CDR1 and CDR2 are DFQATT and SNEGSKA (reference sequence). The CDR3 is 14 residues long.

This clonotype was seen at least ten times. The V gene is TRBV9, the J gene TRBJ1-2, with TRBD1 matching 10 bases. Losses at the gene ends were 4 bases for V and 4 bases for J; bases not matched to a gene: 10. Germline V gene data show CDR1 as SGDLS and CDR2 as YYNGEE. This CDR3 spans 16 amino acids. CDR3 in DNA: TGTGCCAGCAGCCCACGACAGGGGGCGATTTTCTATGGCTACACCTTC. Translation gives CASSPRQGAIFYGYTF. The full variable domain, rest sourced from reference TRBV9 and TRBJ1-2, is DSGVTQTPKHLITATGQRVTLRCSPRSGDLSVYWYQQSLDQGLQFLIQYYNGEERAKGNILERFSAQQFPDLHSELNLSSLELGDSALYFCASSPRQGAIFYGYTFGSGTRLTVV.

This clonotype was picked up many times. CDR3 sequence: CASSVSGLTDTQYF. CDR3 DNA sequence: TGTGCCAGCAGCGTATCCGGATTAACAGATACGCAGTATTTT. J is TRBJ2-3 and V is TRBV9; D unresolved. Germline CDR1 and CDR2: SGDLS and YYNGEE. The CDR3 covers 14 residues. The V end lost 1 base, the J end lost 3 bases, and 9 bases lay between the germline ends.

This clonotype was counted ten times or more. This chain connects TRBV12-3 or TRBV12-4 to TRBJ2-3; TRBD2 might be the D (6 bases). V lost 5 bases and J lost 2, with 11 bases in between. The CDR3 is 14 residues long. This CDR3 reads CASSHSGSTDTQYF. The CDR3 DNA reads TGTGCCAGCAGTCATAGCGGCTCCACAGATACGCAGTATTTT.

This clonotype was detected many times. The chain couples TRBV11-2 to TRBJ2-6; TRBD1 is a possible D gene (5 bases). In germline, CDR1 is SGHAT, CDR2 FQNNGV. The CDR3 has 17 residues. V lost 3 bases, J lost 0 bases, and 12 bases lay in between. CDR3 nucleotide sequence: TGTGCCAGCAGCTTTACCCGACAGCTCTCTGGGGCCAACGTCCTGACTTTC. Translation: CASSFTRQLSGANVLTF. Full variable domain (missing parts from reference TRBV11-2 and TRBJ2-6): EAGVAQSPRYKIIEKRQSVAFWCNPISGHATLYWYQQILGQGPKLLIQFQNNGVVDDSQLPKDRFSAERLKGVDSTLKIQPAKLEDSAVYLCASSFTRQLSGANVLTFGAGSRLTVL.

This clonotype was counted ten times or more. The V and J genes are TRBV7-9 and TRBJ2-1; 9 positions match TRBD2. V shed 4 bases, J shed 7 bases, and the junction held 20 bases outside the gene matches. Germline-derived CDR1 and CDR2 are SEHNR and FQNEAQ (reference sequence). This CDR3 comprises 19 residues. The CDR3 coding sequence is TGTGCCAGCAGCTCCTACAGGGTGGCGAGACTAGCGGATCGAAATGAGCAGTTCTTC. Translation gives CASSSYRVARLADRNEQFF.

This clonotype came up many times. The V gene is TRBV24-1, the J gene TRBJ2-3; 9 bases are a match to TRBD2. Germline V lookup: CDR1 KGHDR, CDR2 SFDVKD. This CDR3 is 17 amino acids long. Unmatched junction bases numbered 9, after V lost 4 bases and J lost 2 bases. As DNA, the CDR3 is TGTGCCACCAGTGACCTCTCCATAGCGGGGGACACAGATACGCAGTATTTT. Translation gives CATSDLSIAGDTDTQYF.

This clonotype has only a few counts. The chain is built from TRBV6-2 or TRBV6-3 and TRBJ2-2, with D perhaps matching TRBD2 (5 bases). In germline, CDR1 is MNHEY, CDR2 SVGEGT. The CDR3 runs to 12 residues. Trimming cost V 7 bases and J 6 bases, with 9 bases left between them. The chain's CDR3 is CASNSVAGELFF. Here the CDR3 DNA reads TGTGCCAGCAATAGCGTGGCCGGGGAGCTGTTTTTT.

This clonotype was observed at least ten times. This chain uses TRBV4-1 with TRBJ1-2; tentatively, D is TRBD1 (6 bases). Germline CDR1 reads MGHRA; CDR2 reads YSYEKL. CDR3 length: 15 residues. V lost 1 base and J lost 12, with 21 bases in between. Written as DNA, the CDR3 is TGCGCCAGCAGCCAAGTGGCGGGGCGCAGGGGCGTCGACACCTTC. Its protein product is CASSQVAGRRGVDTF.

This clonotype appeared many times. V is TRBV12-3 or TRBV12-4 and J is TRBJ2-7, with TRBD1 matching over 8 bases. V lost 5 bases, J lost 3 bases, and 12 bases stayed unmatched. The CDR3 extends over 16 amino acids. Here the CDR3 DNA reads TGTGCCAGCAGTCCAGAGTCGGGACAGGCCTTCTACGAGCAGTACTTC. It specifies CASSPESGQAFYEQYF.

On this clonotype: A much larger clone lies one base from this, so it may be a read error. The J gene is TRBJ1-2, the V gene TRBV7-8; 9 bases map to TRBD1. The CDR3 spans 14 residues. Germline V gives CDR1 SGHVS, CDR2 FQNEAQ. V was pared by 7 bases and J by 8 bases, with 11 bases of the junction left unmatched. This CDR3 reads CASISPYRGQGYTF. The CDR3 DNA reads TGTGCCAGCATCTCCCCGTACAGGGGGCAGGGCTACACCTTC.

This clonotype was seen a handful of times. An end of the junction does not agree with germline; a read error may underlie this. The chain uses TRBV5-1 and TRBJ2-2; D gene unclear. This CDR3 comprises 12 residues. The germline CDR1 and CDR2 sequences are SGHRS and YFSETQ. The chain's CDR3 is CDSSTDTGELFF. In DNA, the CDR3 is TGCGACAGCAGCACGGACACCGGGGAGCTGTTTTTT.

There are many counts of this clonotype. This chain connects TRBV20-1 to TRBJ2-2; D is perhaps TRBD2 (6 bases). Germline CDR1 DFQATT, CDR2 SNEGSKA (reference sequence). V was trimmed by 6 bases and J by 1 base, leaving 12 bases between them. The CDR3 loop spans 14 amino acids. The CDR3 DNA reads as TGCAGTGCCCCTACCGGGGGGAACACCGGGGAGCTGTTTTTT. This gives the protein CSAPTGGNTGELFF.